The T cell receptor (beta chain) under discussion was sequenced for a study of blood T cell repertoires in COVID-19. Study context: The samples span acute and convalescent COVID-19 from the United States, Italy and Spain.

Sequenced by immunoSEQ multiplex PCR; TCRdb stores in-frame clones only, minus some. The table records roughly 290,000 clones, around 89% of them present only once. On this clone: The identical CDR3 is also encoded by other nucleotide sequences in the sample.

V gave up 5 bases and J gave up 3 bases, with 12 bases separating them. The CDR3 spans 14 residues. Germline V gene lookup returns CDR1 SGHTA and CDR2 FQGTGA. The source material was peripheral blood. V is TRBV7-3 and J is TRBJ2-3, with D tentatively TRBD2 (6 bases). The TCR sequence derives from a man aged 25 to 40 with acute or convalescent COVID-19. Here the CDR3 reads CASSPGLETDTQYF. CDR3 bases: TGTGCCAGCAGCCCGGGACTCGAAACAGATACGCAGTATTTT.